This T cell receptor beta chain came from a study of OX40 agonist ivuxolimab in advanced cancers. Study details: Patients were treated with ivuxolimab, an agonistic anti-OX40 (CD134) antibody. The dose of intravenous ivuxolimab that patients received every 2 weeks ranged from 0.01 to 10 mg/kg.

Sampling times: baseline, cycle 4 day 1, cycle 7 day 1. Turning to this clone: Its antigen is currently unknown.

The protocol was immunoSEQ multiplex PCR, while the TCRdb copy is restricted to in-frame clones and leaves out a portion. The repertoire includes 77,000 or so clones, over 70% of them detected once, and about 0.57% sits in the top ten. Germline-derived CDR1 and CDR2 are SGHAT and FQNNGV. The trim removed 4 bases at V and 4 bases at J, leaving 4 bases unmatched. The CDR3 runs 14 residues. General study results and limits: Blood T cells, both CD4+ and CD8+, expanded clonally by week 6 at 0.1 to 3.0 mg/kg.

The material sequenced was CD4+ or CD8+ T cells sorted from blood, taken in a trial of the OX40 agonist ivuxolimab. The chain combines TRBV11-2 with TRBJ2-1; 7 nucleotides line up with TRBD1. This TCR was recovered from an adult with an advanced solid tumor such as melanoma, head and neck, liver or kidney cancer. The CDR3 here is CASSSGQSYNEQFF. CDR3 coding DNA: TGTGCCAGCAGCTCGGGACAGTCGTACAATGAGCAGTTCTTC.